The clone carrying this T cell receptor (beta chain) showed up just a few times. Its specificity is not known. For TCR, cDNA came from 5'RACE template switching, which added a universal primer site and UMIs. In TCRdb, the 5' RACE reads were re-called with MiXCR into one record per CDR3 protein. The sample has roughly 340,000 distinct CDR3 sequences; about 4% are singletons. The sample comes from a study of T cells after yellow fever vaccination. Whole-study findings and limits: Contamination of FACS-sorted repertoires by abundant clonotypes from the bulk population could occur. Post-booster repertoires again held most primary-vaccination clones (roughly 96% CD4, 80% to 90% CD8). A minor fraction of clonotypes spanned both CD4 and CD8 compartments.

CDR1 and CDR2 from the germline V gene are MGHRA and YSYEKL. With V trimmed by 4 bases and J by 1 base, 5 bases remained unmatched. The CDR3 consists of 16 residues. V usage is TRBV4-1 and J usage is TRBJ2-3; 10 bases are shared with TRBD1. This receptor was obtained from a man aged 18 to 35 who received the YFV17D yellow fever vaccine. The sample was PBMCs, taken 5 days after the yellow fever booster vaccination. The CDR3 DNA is TGCGCCAGCAGCCCCCTGACAGGGGGCGGCACAGATACGCAGTATTTT. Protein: CASSPLTGGGTDTQYF.